Listed here are 5 T cell receptor beta chains from one sample, sequenced in a study of blood T cell repertoires in COVID-19. Sequencing was performed with immunoSEQ multiplex PCR; in TCRdb, only in-frame clones are kept and a portion is missing. The sample lists 150,000 to 200,000 clones, roughly nine tenths seen once, with 7% in the top ten. Source material: peripheral blood. The receptor source for this set is a woman older than 75 in a cohort sampled during active or convalescent COVID-19.

The chain couples TRBV5-1 to TRBJ1-3, with D possibly being TRBD1 (5 bases). Between the trimmed V and J ends, which lost 4 bases and 0 bases, there was a span of 20 bases. This CDR3 has 18 residues. Germline V gives CDR1 SGHRS, CDR2 YFSETQ. CDR3 in amino acids: CASSPPRDGDYSGNTIYF. The CDR3 nucleotides are TGCGCCAGCAGCCCTCCCCGGGACGGGGACTACTCTGGAAACACCATATATTTT. The complete variable domain, with remaining parts taken from reference TRBV5-1 and TRBJ1-3, reads KAGVTQTPRYLIKTRGQQVTLSCSPISGHRSVSWYQQTPGQGLQFLFEYFSETQRNKGNFPGRFSGRQFSNSRSEMNVSTLELGDSALYLCASSPPRDGDYSGNTIYFGEGSWLTVV.

This rearrangement joins TRBV9 to TRBJ1-3; possibly TRBD1 for D (5 bases). V was trimmed by 0 bases and J by 4 bases, leaving 11 bases between them. Looked up from germline, CDR1 is SGDLS and CDR2 is YYNGEE. The CDR3 covers 15 residues. The CDR3 is CASSVGVGAGNTIYF. The CDR3 DNA sequence: TGTGCCAGCAGCGTAGGGGTAGGGGCAGGAAACACCATATATTTT.

The rearrangement joins TRBV9 to TRBJ2-7; D call uncertain. Germline V lookup: CDR1 SGDLS, CDR2 YYNGEE. The length of the CDR3 is 15 residues. V dropped 0 bases and J dropped 1 base, with 11 bases sitting between them. CDR3: CASSVAVGLSYEQYF. CDR3 sequence (DNA): TGTGCCAGCAGCGTAGCCGTGGGCCTTTCCTACGAGCAGTACTTC.

This sequence joins TRBV28 and TRBJ2-2; perhaps TRBD1 as D (6 bases). V shed 3 bases and J shed 6 bases, with 14 bases lying between them. Germline lookup yields CDR1 MDHEN and CDR2 SYDVKM. The CDR3 is 15 amino acids. In DNA, the CDR3 is TGTGCCAGCAGTTTCATACAGGGTGGTGCCGGGGAGCTGTTTTTT. The encoded protein is CASSFIQGGAGELFF.

V usage is TRBV4-1 and J usage is TRBJ1-6; D may be TRBD1 (6 bases). Between the trimmed V and J ends, which lost 1 base and 6 bases, there was a span of 19 bases. The germline gives CDR1 MGHRA, CDR2 YSYEKL. CDR3 length: 18 amino acids. This chain's CDR3 is CASSQGGRGGGRNSPLHF. CDR3 bases: TGCGCCAGCAGCCAAGGGGGCCGGGGCGGGGGGCGTAATTCACCCCTCCACTTT.